These T cell receptor beta chains were read from a single sample in a study of cytomegalovirus exposure and HLA in healthy donors. Repertoires were generated with immunoSEQ multiplex PCR, while TCRdb's copy carries only in-frame clones and drops some. The repertoire has more than 100,000 clones, about three quarters of them found once; the top ten carry roughly 2.5%. Sequenced: PBMCs. Receptors originate from a woman aged 40 to 49 in good health and CMV-seropositive. Both conserved end residues are part of each CDR3. Each record gives: V gene, D gene, clone size, J gene, CDR3 length, CDR3 protein, CDR3 DNA. The D gene is left open where the match is weak. The size entry is marked missing in some rows and otherwise reads once, few, many or a size class.

>TRBV7-6|TRBD2|-|TRBJ2-7|14
CASSLGTSVDEQYF
TGTGCCAGCAGCTTAGGGACTAGCGTTGACGAGCAGTACTTC
>TRBV6-9|TRBD1|-|TRBJ1-6|16
CASSYFPGQGTSPLHF
TGTGCCAGCAGTTATTTCCCGGGACAGGGGACATCACCCCTCCACTTT
>TRBV7-2|TRBD2|-|TRBJ2-2|16
CASSLKAGGGTGELFF
TGTGCCAGCAGCTTAAAAGCGGGAGGGGGCACCGGGGAGCTGTTTTTT
>TRBV27|TRBD1|-|TRBJ1-1|15
CASSLSGQGRTEAFF
TGTGCCAGCAGTTTATCGGGACAGGGTCGAACTGAAGCTTTCTTT
>TRBV11-2|-|-|TRBJ1-3|14
CASSLDSSGNTIYF
TGTGCCAGCAGCTTGGACAGCTCTGGAAACACCATATATTTT
>TRBV7-2|TRBD1|-|TRBJ1-2|15
CASSLQGAPNYGYTF
TGTGCCAGCAGCTTACAGGGGGCCCCTAACTATGGCTACACCTTC
>TRBV10-3|-|few|TRBJ2-1|11
CAISLEGLQFF
TGTGCCATCAGTCTAGAGGGATTACAGTTCTTC
>TRBV10-3|-|once|TRBJ2-7|13
CAISGGRGYEQYF
TGTGCCATCAGTGGAGGCAGGGGATACGAGCAGTACTTC
>TRBV2|TRBD2|-|TRBJ2-7|15
CASSELAGGVDEQYF
TGTGCCAGCAGTGAATTAGCGGGAGGGGTGGACGAGCAGTACTTC
>TRBV18|-|few|TRBJ2-5|13
CASSPLRWETQYF
TGTGCCAGCTCACCGCTCAGGTGGGAGACCCAGTACTTC
>TRBV29-1|-|-|TRBJ1-1|12
CSVAETNTEAFF
TGCAGCGTAGCCGAAACGAACACTGAAGCTTTCTTT
>TRBV19|-|-|TRBJ2-2|15
CASSGAGRRTGELFF
TGTGCCAGTAGTGGGGCAGGGAGGAGGACCGGGGAGCTGTTTTTT
>TRBV10-2|-|-|TRBJ1-1|12
CASSAVSSEAFF
TGCGCCAGCAGTGCAGTTTCCAGTGAAGCTTTCTTT
>TRBV7-9|TRBD2|few|TRBJ2-3|18
CASSSGLAGGPSTDTQYF
TGTGCCAGCAGCTCTGGACTAGCGGGGGGTCCTAGCACAGATACGCAGTATTTT
>TRBV7-2|-|few|TRBJ2-6|15
CASSLSVSGANVLTF
TGTGCCAGCAGCTTAAGCGTATCTGGGGCCAACGTCCTGACTTTC
>TRBV2|TRBD1|-|TRBJ2-5|15
CASRTRDRGLETQYF
TGTGCCAGCAGGACCCGGGACAGGGGGCTGGAGACCCAGTACTTC
>TRBV5-6|TRBD1|-|TRBJ1-2|15
CASSRTGDKNYGYTF
TGTGCCAGCAGCCGGACAGGGGACAAAAACTATGGCTACACCTTC
>TRBV15|TRBD1|-|TRBJ1-3|15
CATARDSFSGNTIYF
TGTGCCACCGCCCGGGACAGCTTCTCTGGAAACACCATATATTTT
>TRBV15|-|-|TRBJ2-1|13
CATSREEGRPQFF
TGTGCCACCAGCAGAGAGGAGGGGAGGCCGCAGTTCTTC
>TRBV5-5|TRBD1|-|TRBJ1-5|15
CASSGLGTGSQPQHF
TGTGCCAGCAGCGGGCTTGGGACAGGGAGTCAGCCCCAGCATTTT
>TRBV6-1|-|-|TRBJ2-1|14
CASSVDPSGNEQFF
TGTGCCAGCAGTGTAGACCCTAGTGGGAATGAGCAGTTCTTC
>TRBV5-4|-|-|TRBJ1-4|15
CASSWGGATNEKLFF
TGTGCCAGCAGCTGGGGAGGAGCAACTAATGAAAAACTGTTTTTT
>TRBV30|-|-|TRBJ2-1|13
CAWGNGNCNEQFF
TGTGCCTGGGGGAACGGGAATTGCAATGAGCAGTTCTTC
>TRBV27|-|once|TRBJ1-1|13
CASSLDLNTEAFF
TGTGCCAGCAGTCTGGACTTGAACACTGAAGCTTTCTTT
>TRBV5-8|-|-|TRBJ2-3|17
CASSKGRGRGSVDTQYF
TGTGCCAGCAGTAAGGGGCGGGGCCGGGGCTCCGTAGATACGCAGTATTTT
>TRBV9|-|once|TRBJ2-1|13
CASSEGGQKAQFF
TGTGCCAGCAGCGAGGGAGGACAAAAAGCACAGTTCTTC
>TRBV2|-|once|TRBJ1-4|12
CASKSDNEKLFF
TGTGCCAGCAAGTCAGATAATGAAAAACTGTTTTTT
>TRBV30|TRBD1|-|TRBJ1-2|13
CAWSVDRGYGYTF
TGTGCCTGGAGTGTAGACAGGGGCTATGGCTACACCTTC
>TRBV25-1|TRBD2|-|TRBJ2-7|16
CASSGTGRGAYYEQYF
TGTGCCAGCAGTGGAACCGGGAGGGGAGCCTACTACGAGCAGTACTTC
>TRBV11-2|-|-|TRBJ1-2|12
CASSLGKAGYTF
TGTGCCAGCAGCTTGGGCAAGGCGGGCTACACCTTC
>TRBV2|TRBD2|-|TRBJ2-2|13
CASNGLVAGELFF
TGTGCCAGCAACGGACTAGTGGCCGGGGAGCTGTTTTTT
>TRBV25-1|-|-|TRBJ1-2|14
CASRDPQGGRYYTF
TGTGCCAGCAGGGATCCTCAAGGGGGTCGATACTACACCTTC
>TRBV15|TRBD1|-|TRBJ1-5|14
CATSGQGANQPQHF
TGTGCCACCAGCGGACAGGGGGCTAATCAGCCCCAGCATTTT
>TRBV6-5|TRBD1|once|TRBJ2-1|15
CASSRDRGLGNEQFF
TGTGCCAGCAGTCGGGACAGGGGGCTCGGCAATGAGCAGTTCTTC
>TRBV6-5|-|-|TRBJ1-2|16
CASSYSGTGTGTGYTF
TGTGCCAGCAGTTATTCAGGTACCGGGACTGGAACGGGCTACACCTTC
>TRBV19|-|-|TRBJ1-6|12
CASRYRDSPLHF
TGTGCCAGTAGATACAGGGATTCACCCCTCCACTTT
>TRBV5-4|-|once|TRBJ2-3|14
CASSLSQREDTQYF
TGTGCCAGCAGCTTATCTCAGAGGGAAGATACGCAGTATTTT
>TRBV19|TRBD1|-|TRBJ2-7|15
CASRETPGQGGEQYF
TGTGCCAGTAGGGAAACACCGGGACAGGGGGGCGAGCAGTACTTC
>TRBV7-2|-|-|TRBJ1-5|14
CASSLLQGNQPQHF
TGTGCCAGCAGCTTACTTCAGGGGAATCAGCCCCAGCATTTT
>TRBV15|-|few|TRBJ2-7|15
CATSRDLVQTYEQYF
TGTGCCACCAGCAGAGATCTCGTACAGACCTACGAGCAGTACTTC
>TRBV10-3|-|-|TRBJ1-5|12
CAISDGNQPQHF
TGTGCCATCAGTGACGGCAATCAGCCCCAGCATTTT
>TRBV2|TRBD1|-|TRBJ2-7|15
CASGSAGGVGYEQYF
TGTGCCTCCGGGTCGGCAGGGGGCGTTGGCTACGAGCAGTACTTC
>TRBV19|-|-|TRBJ1-1|13
CATQWRGNTEAFF
TGTGCCACCCAGTGGCGGGGGAACACTGAAGCTTTCTTT
>TRBV4-1|TRBD1|-|TRBJ2-5|15
CASSRAGTGVETQYF
TGCGCCAGCAGCCGGGCCGGGACAGGGGTAGAGACCCAGTACTTC
>TRBV11-2|-|-|TRBJ1-6|18
CASSLRRGRGGYNSPLHF
TGTGCCAGCAGCTTACGGCGAGGACGGGGAGGCTATAATTCACCCCTCCACTTT
>TRBV11-2|-|-|TRBJ1-2|15
CASSPQGQFNYGYTF
TGTGCCAGCAGCCCTCAGGGGCAGTTCAACTATGGCTACACCTTC
>TRBV30|-|-|TRBJ2-7|13
CAWSPPSPYEQYF
TGTGCCTGGAGTCCCCCTTCCCCCTACGAGCAGTACTTC
>TRBV30|TRBD1|once|TRBJ2-7|14
CAWSKGTGAYEQYF
TGTGCCTGGAGTAAGGGGACAGGGGCCTACGAGCAGTACTTC
>TRBV5-8|TRBD2|-|TRBJ2-1|15
CASSLTSGRYNEQFF
TGTGCCAGCAGCCTGACTAGCGGGAGGTACAATGAGCAGTTCTTC
>TRBV7-9|TRBD2|-|TRBJ2-5|15
CASSTKRGEQETQYF
TGTGCCAGTTCGACAAAGCGGGGGGAACAAGAGACCCAGTACTTC